This T cell receptor beta chain was retrieved from a study of identical twins. Unique molecular identifiers were present on the cDNA, which also gained a universal primer site by template switching. TCRdb reprocessed the 5' RACE reads with MiXCR, giving one entry per CDR3 protein. This table has 690,000 or so distinct CDR3 sequences, approximately 6% appearing once. Healthy Caucasians provided all donations. This clonotype was counted between two and nine times. The CDR3 has 14 amino acids. Germline V gives CDR1 DFQATT, CDR2 SNEGSKA (reference sequence). Trimming removed 0 bases from V and 4 bases from J, with 12 bases in between.

The chain combines TRBV20-1 with TRBJ2-5; D is possibly TRBD1 (6 bases). The material sequenced was naive T cells sorted from blood. The sequence was obtained from a man in his late teens or twenties in good health. The CDR3 loop is CSARDPGQGETQYF. The CDR3 DNA reads as TGCAGTGCTAGAGACCCGGGACAAGGAGAGACCCAGTACTTC.